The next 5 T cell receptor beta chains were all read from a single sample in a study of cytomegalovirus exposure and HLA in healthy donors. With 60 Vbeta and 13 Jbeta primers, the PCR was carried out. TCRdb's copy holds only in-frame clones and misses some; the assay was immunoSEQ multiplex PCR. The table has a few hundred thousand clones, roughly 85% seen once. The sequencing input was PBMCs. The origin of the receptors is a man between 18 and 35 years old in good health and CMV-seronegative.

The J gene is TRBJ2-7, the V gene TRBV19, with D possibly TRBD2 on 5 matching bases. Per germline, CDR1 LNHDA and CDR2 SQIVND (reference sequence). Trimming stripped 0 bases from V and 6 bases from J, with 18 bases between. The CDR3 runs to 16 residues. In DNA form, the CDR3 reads TGTGCCAGTAGTATAGATGGGAGCGGCGGCTACACCGAGCAGTACTTC. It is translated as CASSIDGSGGYTEQYF.

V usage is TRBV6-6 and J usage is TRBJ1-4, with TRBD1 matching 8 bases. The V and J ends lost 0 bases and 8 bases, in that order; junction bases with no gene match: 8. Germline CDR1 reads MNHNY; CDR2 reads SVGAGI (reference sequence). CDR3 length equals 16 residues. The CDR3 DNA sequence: TGTGCCAGCAGTTACTCGCAGGACAGGGTGAGGGAAAAACTGTTTTTT. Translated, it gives CASSYSQDRVREKLFF.

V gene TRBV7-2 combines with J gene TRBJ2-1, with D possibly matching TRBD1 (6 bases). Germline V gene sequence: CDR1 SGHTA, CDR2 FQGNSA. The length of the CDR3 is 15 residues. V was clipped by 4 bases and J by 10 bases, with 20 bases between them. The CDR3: CASSSIPPTGKEQFF. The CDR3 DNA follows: TGTGCCAGCAGCTCCATCCCTCCTACAGGGAAGGAGCAGTTCTTC.

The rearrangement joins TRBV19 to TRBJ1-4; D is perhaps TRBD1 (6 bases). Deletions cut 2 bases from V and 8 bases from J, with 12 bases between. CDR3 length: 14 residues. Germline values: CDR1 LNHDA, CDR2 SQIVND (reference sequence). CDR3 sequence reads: CASSIQGQGEKLFF. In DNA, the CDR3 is TGTGCCAGTAGTATACAGGGGCAAGGAGAAAAACTGTTTTTT. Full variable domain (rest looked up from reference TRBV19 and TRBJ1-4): DGGITQSPKYLFRKEGQNVTLSCEQNLNHDAMYWYRQDPGQGLRLIYYSQIVNDFQKGDIAEGYSVSREKKESFPLTVTSAQKNPTAFYLCASSIQGQGEKLFFGSGTQLSVL.

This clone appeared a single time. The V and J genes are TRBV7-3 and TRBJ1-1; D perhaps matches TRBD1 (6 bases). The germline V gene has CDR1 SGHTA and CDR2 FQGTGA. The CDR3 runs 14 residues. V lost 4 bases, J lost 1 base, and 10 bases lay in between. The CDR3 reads CASSSGHGNTEAFF. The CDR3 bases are TGTGCCAGCAGCTCGGGACACGGGAACACTGAAGCTTTCTTT.